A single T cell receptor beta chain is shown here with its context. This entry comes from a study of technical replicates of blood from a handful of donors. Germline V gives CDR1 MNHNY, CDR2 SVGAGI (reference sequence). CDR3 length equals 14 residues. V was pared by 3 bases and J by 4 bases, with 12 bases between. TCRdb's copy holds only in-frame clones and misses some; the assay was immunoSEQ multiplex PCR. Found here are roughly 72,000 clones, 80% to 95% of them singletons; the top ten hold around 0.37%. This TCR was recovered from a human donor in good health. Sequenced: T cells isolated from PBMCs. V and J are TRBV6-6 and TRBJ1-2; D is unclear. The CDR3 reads CASSYGQASYGYTF. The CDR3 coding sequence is TGTGCCAGCAGTTATGGCCAGGCCAGCTATGGCTACACCTTC.